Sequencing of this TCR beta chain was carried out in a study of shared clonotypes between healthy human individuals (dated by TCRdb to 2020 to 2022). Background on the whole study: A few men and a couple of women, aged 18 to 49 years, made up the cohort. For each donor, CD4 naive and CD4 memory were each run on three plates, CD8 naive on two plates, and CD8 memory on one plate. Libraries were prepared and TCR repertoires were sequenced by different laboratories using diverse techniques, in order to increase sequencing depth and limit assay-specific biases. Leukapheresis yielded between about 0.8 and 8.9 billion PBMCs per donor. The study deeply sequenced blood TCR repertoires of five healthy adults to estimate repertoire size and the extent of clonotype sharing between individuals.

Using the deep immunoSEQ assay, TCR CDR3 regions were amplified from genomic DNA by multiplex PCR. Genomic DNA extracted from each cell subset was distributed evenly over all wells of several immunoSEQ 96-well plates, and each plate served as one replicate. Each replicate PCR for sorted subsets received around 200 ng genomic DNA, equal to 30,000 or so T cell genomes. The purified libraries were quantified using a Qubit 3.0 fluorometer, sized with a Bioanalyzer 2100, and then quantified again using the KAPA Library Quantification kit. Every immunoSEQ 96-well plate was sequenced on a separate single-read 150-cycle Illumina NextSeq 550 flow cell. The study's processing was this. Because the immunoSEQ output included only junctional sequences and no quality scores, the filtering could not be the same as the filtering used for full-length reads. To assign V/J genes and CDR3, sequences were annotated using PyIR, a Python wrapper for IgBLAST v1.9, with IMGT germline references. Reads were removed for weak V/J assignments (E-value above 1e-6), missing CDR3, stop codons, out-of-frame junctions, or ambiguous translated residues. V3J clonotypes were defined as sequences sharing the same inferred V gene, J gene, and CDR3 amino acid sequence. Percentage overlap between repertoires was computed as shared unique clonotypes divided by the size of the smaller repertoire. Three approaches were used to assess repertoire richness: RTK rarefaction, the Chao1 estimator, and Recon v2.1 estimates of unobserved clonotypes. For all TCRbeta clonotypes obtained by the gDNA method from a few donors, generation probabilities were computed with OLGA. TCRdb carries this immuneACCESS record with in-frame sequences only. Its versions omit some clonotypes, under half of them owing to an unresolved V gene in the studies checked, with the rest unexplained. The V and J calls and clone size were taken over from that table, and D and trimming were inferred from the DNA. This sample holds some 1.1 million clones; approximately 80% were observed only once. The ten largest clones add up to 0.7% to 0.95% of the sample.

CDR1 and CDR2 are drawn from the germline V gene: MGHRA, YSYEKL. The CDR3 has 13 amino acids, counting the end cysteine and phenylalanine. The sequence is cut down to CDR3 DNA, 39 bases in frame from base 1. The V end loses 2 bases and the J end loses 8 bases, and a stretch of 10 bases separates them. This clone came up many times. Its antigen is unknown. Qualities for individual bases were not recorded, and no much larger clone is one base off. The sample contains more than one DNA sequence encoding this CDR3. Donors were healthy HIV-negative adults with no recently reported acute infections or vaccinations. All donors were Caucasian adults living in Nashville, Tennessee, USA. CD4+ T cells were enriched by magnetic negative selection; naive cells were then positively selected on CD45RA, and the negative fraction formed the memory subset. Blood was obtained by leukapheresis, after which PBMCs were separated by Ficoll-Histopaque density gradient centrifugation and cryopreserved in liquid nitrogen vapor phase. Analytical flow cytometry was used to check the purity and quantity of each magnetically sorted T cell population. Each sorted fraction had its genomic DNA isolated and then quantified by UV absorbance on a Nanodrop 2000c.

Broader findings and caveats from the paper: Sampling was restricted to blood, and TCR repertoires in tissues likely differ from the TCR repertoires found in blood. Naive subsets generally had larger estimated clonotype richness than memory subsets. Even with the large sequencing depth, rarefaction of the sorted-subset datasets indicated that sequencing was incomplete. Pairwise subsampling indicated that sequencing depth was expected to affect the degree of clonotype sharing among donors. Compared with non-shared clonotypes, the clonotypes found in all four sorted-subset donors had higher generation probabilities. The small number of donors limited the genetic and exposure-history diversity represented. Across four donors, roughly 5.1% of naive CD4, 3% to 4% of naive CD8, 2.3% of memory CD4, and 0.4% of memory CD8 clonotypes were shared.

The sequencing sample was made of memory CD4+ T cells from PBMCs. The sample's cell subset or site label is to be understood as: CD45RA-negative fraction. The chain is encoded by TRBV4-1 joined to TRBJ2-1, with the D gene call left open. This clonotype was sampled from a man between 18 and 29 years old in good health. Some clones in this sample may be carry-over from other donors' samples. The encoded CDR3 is CASSQRSGDEQFF. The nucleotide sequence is TGCGCCAGCAGCCAACGTTCTGGGGATGAGCAGTTCTTC.